One sample yielded the 5 T cell receptor beta chains listed below, sequenced in a study of T cell responses to AZD1222 COVID-19 vaccine. The data were produced by immunoSEQ multiplex PCR, yet TCRdb's version contains in-frame clones alone and is incomplete. The data show 150,000 to 200,000 clones, 88% seen once. Specimen: peripheral blood, collected on day 0 of AZD1222 vaccination. The receptor set was obtained from an adult in good health.

This chain uses TRBV7-9 with TRBJ2-7; 7 bases align to TRBD1. The J segment lost 1 base and the V segment lost 4 bases, leaving 7 bases of the junction unmatched. The CDR3 contains 15 residues. Germline loops: CDR1 SEHNR, CDR2 FQNEAQ (reference sequence). CDR3 protein: CASSSYRDSSYEQYF. The CDR3 DNA reads as TGTGCCAGCAGCTCCTACCGGGACAGTTCCTACGAGCAGTACTTC. Based on the CDR3 plus reference TRBV7-9 and TRBJ2-7, the full variable domain is DTGVSQNPRHKITKRGQNVTFRCDPISEHNRLYWYRQTLGQGPEFLTYFQNEAQLEKSRLLSDRFSAERPKGSFSTLEIQRTEQGDSAMYLCASSSYRDSSYEQYFGPGTRLTVT.

This chain links TRBV28 with TRBJ2-1, with 7 bases fitting TRBD2. The J segment lost 2 bases and the V segment lost 2 bases, leaving 6 bases of the junction unmatched. The CDR3 consists of 16 residues. CDR1 is MDHEN and CDR2 is SYDVKM in the germline V gene. This chain's CDR3 is CASSLGGRGPYNEQFF. CDR3 DNA sequence: TGTGCCAGCAGTTTAGGTGGGAGGGGACCCTACAATGAGCAGTTCTTC.

The chain recombines TRBV7-8 with TRBJ1-3; D might be TRBD1 (6 bases). V lost 1 base, J lost 2 bases, and 6 bases lay in between. The CDR3 has 14 residues. The V gene's germline CDR1 is SGHVS and CDR2 FQNEAQ. CDR3 amino acids: CASSLGTAGNTIYF. The CDR3 DNA reads TGTGCCAGCAGCTTAGGGACAGCTGGAAACACCATATATTTT. Full variable domain (rest looked up from reference TRBV7-8 and TRBJ1-3): GAGVSQSPRYKVAKRGQDVALRCDPISGHVSLFWYQQALGQGPEFLTYFQNEAQLDKSGLPSDRFFAERPEGSVSTLKIQRTQQEDSAVYLCASSLGTAGNTIYFGEGSWLTVV.

The chain uses TRBV29-1 and TRBJ2-7; perhaps TRBD1 as D (6 bases). Germline CDR1 is SQVTM and CDR2 is ANQGSEA. CDR3 length equals 13 residues. V lost 5 bases to trimming and J lost 2 bases, with 13 bases between them. DNA of the CDR3: TGCAGCGTTTCCGGGACACCAGCCTACGAGCAGTACTTC. This codes for CSVSGTPAYEQYF.

The genes are TRBV2 and TRBJ2-5; weak D call: TRBD2 (6 bases). Germline CDR1 and CDR2: SNHLY and FYNNEI. The CDR3 consists of 14 residues. Trimming left V 7 bases short and J 0 bases short, with 12 bases between. CDR3 bases: TGTGCCAGCAACCTCCGGGACTACCAAGAGACCCAGTACTTC. It specifies CASNLRDYQETQYF.